This T cell receptor beta chain stems from a study of cytomegalovirus exposure and HLA in healthy donors. Study-level background: About 85 million unique TCR sequences came from HLA-typed donors in an early release. Researchers found that under 90% of about 400 genotyped donors fell within the Caucasian-associated ancestry cluster.

The study sampled nominally healthy donors, though unrecorded immune exposures were likely. In the PCR, 60 Vbeta and 13 Jbeta primers were used. The method was immunoSEQ multiplex PCR; TCRdb's version includes in-frame clones alone and lacks a portion of them. This repertoire shows more than 85,000 clones, about 16% found once; its top ten account for 0.8% to 0.95%. This CDR3 is 14 amino acids long. V lost 6 bases to trimming and J lost 3 bases; unmatched junction nucleotides: 3. Germline V gene data show CDR1 as SEHNR and CDR2 as FQNEAQ (reference sequence). The sample was PBMCs. This clonotype originated in a female donor in good health and CMV-seronegative. The chain carries TRBV7-9 and TRBJ2-3, with 10 bases lining up with TRBD2. The CDR3 loop reads CASSFSGGTDTQYF. DNA for the CDR3: TGTGCCAGCAGTTTTAGCGGGGGGACAGATACGCAGTATTTT. Combining the CDR3 with reference TRBV7-9 and TRBJ2-3 gives the whole variable domain DTGVSQNPRHKITKRGQNVTFRCDPISEHNRLYWYRQTLGQGPEFLTYFQNEAQLEKSRLLSDRFSAERPKGSFSTLEIQRTEQGDSAMYLCASSFSGGTDTQYFGPGTRLTVL.